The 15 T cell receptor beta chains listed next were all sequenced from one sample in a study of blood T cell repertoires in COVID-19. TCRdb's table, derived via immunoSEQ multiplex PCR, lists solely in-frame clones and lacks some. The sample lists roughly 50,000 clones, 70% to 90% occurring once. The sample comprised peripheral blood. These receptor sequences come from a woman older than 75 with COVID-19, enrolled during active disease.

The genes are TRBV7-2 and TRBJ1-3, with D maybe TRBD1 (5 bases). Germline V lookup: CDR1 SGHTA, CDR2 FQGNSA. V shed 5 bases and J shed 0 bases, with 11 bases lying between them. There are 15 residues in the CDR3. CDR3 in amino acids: CASSNNRFSGNTIYF. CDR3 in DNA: TGTGCCAGCAGCAACAACAGGTTCTCTGGAAACACCATATATTTT.

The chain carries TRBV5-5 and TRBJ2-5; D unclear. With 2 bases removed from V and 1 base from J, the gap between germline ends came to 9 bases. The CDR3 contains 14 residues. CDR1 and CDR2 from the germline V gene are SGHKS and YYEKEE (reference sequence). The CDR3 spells CASSLLTFQETQYF. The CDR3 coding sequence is TGTGCCAGCAGCTTACTGACATTCCAAGAGACCCAGTACTTC.

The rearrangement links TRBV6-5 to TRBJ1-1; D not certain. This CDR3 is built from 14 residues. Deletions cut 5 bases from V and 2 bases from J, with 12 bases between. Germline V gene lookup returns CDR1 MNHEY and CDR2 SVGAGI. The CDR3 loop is CASSPDQLNTEAFF. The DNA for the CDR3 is TGTGCCAGCAGTCCCGACCAACTAAACACTGAAGCTTTCTTT.

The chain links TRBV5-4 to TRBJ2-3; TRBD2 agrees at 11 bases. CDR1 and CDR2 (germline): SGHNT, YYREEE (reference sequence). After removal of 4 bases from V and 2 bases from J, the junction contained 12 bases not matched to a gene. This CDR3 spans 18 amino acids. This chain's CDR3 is CASSPRGLAGGDTDTQYF. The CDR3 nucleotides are TGTGCCAGCAGCCCGAGGGGCTTAGCGGGGGGGGACACAGATACGCAGTATTTT.

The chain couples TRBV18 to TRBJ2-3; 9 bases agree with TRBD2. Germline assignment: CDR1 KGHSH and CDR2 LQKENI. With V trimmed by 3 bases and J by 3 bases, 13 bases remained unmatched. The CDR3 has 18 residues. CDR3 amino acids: CASSPVVEAGGLTDTQYF. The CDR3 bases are TGTGCCAGCTCACCGGTGGTGGAAGCGGGAGGACTAACAGATACGCAGTATTTT.

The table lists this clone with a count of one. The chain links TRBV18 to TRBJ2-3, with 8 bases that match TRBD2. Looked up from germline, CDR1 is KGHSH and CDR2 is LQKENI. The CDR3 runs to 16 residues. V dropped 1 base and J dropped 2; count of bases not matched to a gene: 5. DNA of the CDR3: TGTGCCAGCTCACCACGGAGCGGGGGACCCACAGATACGCAGTATTTT. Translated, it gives CASSPRSGGPTDTQYF.

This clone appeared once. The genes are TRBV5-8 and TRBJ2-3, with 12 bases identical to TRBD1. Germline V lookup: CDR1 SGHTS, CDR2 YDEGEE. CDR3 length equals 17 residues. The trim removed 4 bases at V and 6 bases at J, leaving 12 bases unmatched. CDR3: CASSQTPGQGASDTQYF. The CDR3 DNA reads TGTGCCAGCAGCCAAACTCCGGGACAGGGGGCGTCCGATACGCAGTATTTT.

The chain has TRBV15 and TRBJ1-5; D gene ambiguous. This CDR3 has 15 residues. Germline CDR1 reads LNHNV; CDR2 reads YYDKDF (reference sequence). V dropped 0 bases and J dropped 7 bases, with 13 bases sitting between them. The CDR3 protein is CATSRDTRVDQPQHF. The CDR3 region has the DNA TGTGCCACCAGCAGAGATACGAGGGTTGACCAGCCCCAGCATTTT.

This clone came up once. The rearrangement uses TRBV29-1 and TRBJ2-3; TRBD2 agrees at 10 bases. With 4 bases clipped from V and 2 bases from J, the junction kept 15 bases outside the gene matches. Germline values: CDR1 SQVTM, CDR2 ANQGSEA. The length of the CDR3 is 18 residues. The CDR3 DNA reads TGCAGCGTTGTTAAGCTGAGCCCTAGCGGGAGCGTCACAGATACGCAGTATTTT. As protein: CSVVKLSPSGSVTDTQYF.

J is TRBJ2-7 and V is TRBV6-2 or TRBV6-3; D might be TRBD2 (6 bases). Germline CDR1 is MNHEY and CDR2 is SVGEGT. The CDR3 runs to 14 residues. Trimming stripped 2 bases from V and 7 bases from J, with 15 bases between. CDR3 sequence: CASSYGDSREEQYF. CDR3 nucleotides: TGTGCCAGCAGTTACGGGGACTCCAGAGAGGAGCAGTACTTC.

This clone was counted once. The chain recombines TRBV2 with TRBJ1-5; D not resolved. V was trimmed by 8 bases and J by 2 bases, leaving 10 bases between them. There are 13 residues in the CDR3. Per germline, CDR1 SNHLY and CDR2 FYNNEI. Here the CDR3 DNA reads TGTGCCAGCGGCCGAGGCGGCAATCAGCCCCAGCATTTT. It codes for CASGRGGNQPQHF.

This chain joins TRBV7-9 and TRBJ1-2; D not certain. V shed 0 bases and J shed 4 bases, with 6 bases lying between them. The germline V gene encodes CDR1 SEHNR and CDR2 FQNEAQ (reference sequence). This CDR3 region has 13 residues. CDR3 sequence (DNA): TGTGCCAGCAGCTTAGCCAAGAGCTATGGCTACACCTTC. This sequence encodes CASSLAKSYGYTF.

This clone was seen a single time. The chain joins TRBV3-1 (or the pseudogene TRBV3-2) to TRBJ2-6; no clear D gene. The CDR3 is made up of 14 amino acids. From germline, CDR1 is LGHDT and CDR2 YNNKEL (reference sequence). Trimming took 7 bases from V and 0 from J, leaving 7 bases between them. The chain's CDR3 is CASKQSSGANVLTF. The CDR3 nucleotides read TGTGCCAGCAAACAAAGCTCTGGGGCCAACGTCCTGACTTTC.

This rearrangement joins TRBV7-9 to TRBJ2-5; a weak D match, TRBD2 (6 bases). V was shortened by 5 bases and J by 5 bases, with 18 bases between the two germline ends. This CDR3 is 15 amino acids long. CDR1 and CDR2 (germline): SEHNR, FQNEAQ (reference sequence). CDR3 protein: CASSPRRGPEETQYF. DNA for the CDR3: TGTGCCAGCAGCCCCCGGCGGGGTCCGGAGGAGACCCAGTACTTC.

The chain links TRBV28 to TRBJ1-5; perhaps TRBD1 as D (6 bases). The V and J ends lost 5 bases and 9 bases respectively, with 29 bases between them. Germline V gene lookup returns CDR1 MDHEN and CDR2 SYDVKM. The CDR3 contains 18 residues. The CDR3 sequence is CASSLPYALTGRFRPQHF. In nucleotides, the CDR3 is TGTGCCAGCAGTCTACCCTATGCACTAACAGGGCGCTTTCGGCCCCAGCATTTT. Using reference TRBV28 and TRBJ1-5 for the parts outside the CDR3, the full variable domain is DVKVTQSSRYLVKRTGEKVFLECVQDMDHENMFWYRQDPGLGLRLIYFSYDVKMKEKGDIPEGYSVSREKKERFSLILESASTNQTSMYLCASSLPYALTGRFRPQHFGDGTRLSIL.